The clone carrying this T cell receptor beta chain occurred once. Its target is unknown. Running of the assay took place at deep level. Produced via immunoSEQ multiplex PCR; TCRdb's table is partial and in-frame only. In the table there are about 2,500,000 clones, around 90% of which are singletons. The sample originates from a study of shared clonotypes between healthy human individuals. With 5 bases clipped from V and 3 bases from J, the junction kept 7 bases outside the gene matches. In germline, CDR1 is SEHNR, CDR2 FQNEAQ (reference sequence). The CDR3 has 16 residues. Overall study findings and caveats: Despite large depth, rarefaction showed incomplete sorted-subset sequencing. The researchers took only blood, and tissue repertoires probably look different. The naive CD4 repertoires of a handful of donors were compared, and around 5.1% of clonotypes were shared.

This sequence was found in a man between 18 and 29 years old in good health. The specimen was naive CD4+ T cells sorted from blood. This sample's subset: CD45RA+ positively selected. The rearrangement uses TRBV7-9 and TRBJ2-4, with 10 bases that match TRBD1. In DNA, the CDR3 is TGTGCCAGCAGCCCTGGGACAGGGGTGGTCAAAAACATTCAGTACTTC. Encoded protein: CASSPGTGVVKNIQYF.